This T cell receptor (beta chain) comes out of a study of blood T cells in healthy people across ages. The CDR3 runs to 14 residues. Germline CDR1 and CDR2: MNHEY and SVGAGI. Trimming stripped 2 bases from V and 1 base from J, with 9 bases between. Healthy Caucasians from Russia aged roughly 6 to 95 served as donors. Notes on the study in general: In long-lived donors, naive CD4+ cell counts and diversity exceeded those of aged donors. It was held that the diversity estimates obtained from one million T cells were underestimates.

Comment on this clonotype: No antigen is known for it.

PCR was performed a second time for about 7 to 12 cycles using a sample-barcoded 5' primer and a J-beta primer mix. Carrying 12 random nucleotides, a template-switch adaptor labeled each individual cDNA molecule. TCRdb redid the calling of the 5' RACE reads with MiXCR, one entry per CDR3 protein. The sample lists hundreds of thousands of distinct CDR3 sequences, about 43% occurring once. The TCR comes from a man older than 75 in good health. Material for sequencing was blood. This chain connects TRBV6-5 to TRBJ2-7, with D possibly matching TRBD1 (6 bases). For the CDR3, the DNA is TGTGCCAGCAGTTACCGGGACACTTCCTACGAGCAGTACTTC. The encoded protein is CASSYRDTSYEQYF.